The rows below give T cell receptor beta chains drawn from one sample of a study of shared clonotypes between healthy human individuals. TCRdb keeps only in-frame clones here, not all; method: immunoSEQ multiplex PCR. The sample carries millions of clones, more than 90% recorded once. Sequencing was carried out using naive CD4+ T cells sorted from blood. Every receptor here comes from a man between 18 and 35 years old in good health. CDR3s include the opening cysteine and the closing phenylalanine or tryptophan. Each record gives: V gene, J gene, D gene, clone size, CDR3 protein, CDR3 DNA. D genes are given only for firm matches. Clone size is shown for a subset of rows, as once, few, many or a class of expanded clone.

V gene: TRBV27
J gene: TRBJ2-1
D gene: NA
clone size: NA
CDR3 protein: CASSLMRGDNEQFF
CDR3 DNA: TGTGCCAGCAGTTTAATGCGGGGCGACAATGAGCAGTTCTTC

V gene: TRBV7-8
J gene: TRBJ1-3
D gene: NA
clone size: NA
CDR3 protein: CASSPRRGGNTIYF
CDR3 DNA: TGTGCCAGCAGCCCCCGGCGGGGTGGAAACACCATATATTTT

V gene: TRBV11-2
J gene: TRBJ2-5
D gene: TRBD2
clone size: NA
CDR3 protein: CASSFTSGGGETQYF
CDR3 DNA: TGTGCCAGCAGCTTTACTAGCGGGGGAGGGGAGACCCAGTACTTC

V gene: TRBV19
J gene: TRBJ1-5
D gene: NA
clone size: NA
CDR3 protein: CASTPGGYQPQHF
CDR3 DNA: TGTGCCAGTACCCCCGGCGGATATCAGCCCCAGCATTTT

V gene: TRBV18
J gene: TRBJ1-3
D gene: NA
clone size: once
CDR3 protein: CASSASPGEGASGNTIYF
CDR3 DNA: TGTGCCAGCTCAGCAAGTCCGGGGGAAGGGGCGAGTGGAAACACCATATATTTT

V gene: TRBV11-2
J gene: TRBJ2-1
D gene: NA
clone size: NA
CDR3 protein: CASRNSRGGASYNEQFF
CDR3 DNA: TGTGCCAGCCGCAATTCTAGGGGCGGGGCGTCCTACAATGAGCAGTTCTTC

V gene: TRBV7-9
J gene: TRBJ1-1
D gene: NA
clone size: NA
CDR3 protein: CASSLAGLMNTEAFF
CDR3 DNA: TGTGCCAGCAGCTTAGCGGGTCTGATGAACACTGAAGCTTTCTTT

V gene: TRBV11-2
J gene: TRBJ2-5
D gene: TRBD2
clone size: NA
CDR3 protein: CASSPIAGQETQYF
CDR3 DNA: TGTGCCAGCAGCCCTATAGCGGGCCAAGAGACCCAGTACTTC

V gene: TRBV10-1
J gene: TRBJ2-7
D gene: NA
clone size: NA
CDR3 protein: CASSESRERYEQYF
CDR3 DNA: TGCGCCAGCAGTGAGTCGCGTGAGAGGTACGAGCAGTACTTC

V gene: TRBV7-9
J gene: TRBJ1-5
D gene: NA
clone size: NA
CDR3 protein: CASSPGGGRNQPQHF
CDR3 DNA: TGTGCCAGCAGCCCCGGGGGGGGTAGGAATCAGCCCCAGCATTTT

V gene: TRBV6-6
J gene: TRBJ1-4
D gene: TRBD1
clone size: NA
CDR3 protein: CASSRDRANEKLFF
CDR3 DNA: TGTGCCAGCAGCAGGGACAGGGCGAATGAAAAACTGTTTTTT

V gene: TRBV19
J gene: TRBJ2-5
D gene: TRBD2
clone size: NA
CDR3 protein: CASSFGLAGGPVDF
CDR3 DNA: TGTGCCAGTAGTTTCGGACTAGCGGGGGGGCCGGTCGACTTC

V gene: TRBV10-1
J gene: TRBJ1-4
D gene: TRBD1
clone size: NA
CDR3 protein: CASSAGTGGEKLFF
CDR3 DNA: TGCGCCAGCAGCGCCGGGACAGGAGGTGAAAAACTGTTTTTT

V gene: TRBV30
J gene: TRBJ2-3
D gene: NA
clone size: NA
CDR3 protein: CAWGPIGQPTDTQYF
CDR3 DNA: TGTGCCTGGGGTCCAATAGGCCAGCCCACAGATACGCAGTATTTT

V gene: TRBV6-6
J gene: TRBJ1-1
D gene: TRBD1
clone size: NA
CDR3 protein: CASSYGGTGGTEAFF
CDR3 DNA: TGTGCCAGCAGTTACGGGGGGACAGGGGGAACTGAAGCTTTCTTT

V gene: TRBV28
J gene: TRBJ2-7
D gene: TRBD1
clone size: NA
CDR3 protein: CASSLFRDRAYEQYF
CDR3 DNA: TGTGCCAGCAGTTTGTTCCGGGACAGGGCCTACGAGCAGTACTTC

V gene: TRBV28
J gene: TRBJ1-2
D gene: NA
clone size: NA
CDR3 protein: CASSSSGPPNYGYTF
CDR3 DNA: TGTGCCAGCAGTTCGTCCGGCCCACCTAACTATGGCTACACCTTC

V gene: TRBV6-5
J gene: TRBJ1-2
D gene: TRBD1
clone size: NA
CDR3 protein: CASSSRTGDGSYTF
CDR3 DNA: TGTGCCAGCAGTTCTAGGACAGGGGACGGGAGCTACACCTTC

V gene: TRBV2
J gene: TRBJ2-2
D gene: NA
clone size: NA
CDR3 protein: CASSGSGTNTGELFF
CDR3 DNA: TGTGCCAGCAGTGGTTCGGGGACTAACACCGGGGAGCTGTTTTTT

V gene: TRBV18
J gene: TRBJ2-1
D gene: NA
clone size: few
CDR3 protein: CASSPQEGSLYEQFF
CDR3 DNA: TGTGCCAGCTCACCCCAGGAGGGATCTCTGTATGAGCAGTTCTTC